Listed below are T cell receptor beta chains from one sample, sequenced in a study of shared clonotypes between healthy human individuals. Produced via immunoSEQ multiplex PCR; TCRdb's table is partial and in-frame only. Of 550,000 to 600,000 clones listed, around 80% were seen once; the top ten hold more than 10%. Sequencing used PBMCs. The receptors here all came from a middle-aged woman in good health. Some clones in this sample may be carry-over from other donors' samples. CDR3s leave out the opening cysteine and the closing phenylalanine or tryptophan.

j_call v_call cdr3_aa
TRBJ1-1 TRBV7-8 ASSLGTLPI
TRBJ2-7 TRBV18 ASRQTVGSSYEQY
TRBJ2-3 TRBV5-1 ASSSVAGGTDTQY
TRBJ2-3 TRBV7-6 ASSPRRGGLGTDTQY
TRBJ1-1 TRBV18 ASSPSIENTEAF
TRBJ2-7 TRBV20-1 SAREPTEQY
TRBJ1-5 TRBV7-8 ASSLGLSSNQPQH
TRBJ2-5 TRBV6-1 ASSEGPLPGVETQY
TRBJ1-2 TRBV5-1 ASSLDTGGQGGYT
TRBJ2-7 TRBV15 ATSRATAVYEQY
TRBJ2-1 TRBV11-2 ASRDGTGSKREQF
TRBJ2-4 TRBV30 AWMRQSKNIQY
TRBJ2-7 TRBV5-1 ASSPGLAGVWRHEQY
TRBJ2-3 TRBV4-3 ASSPGLAGEGTDTQY
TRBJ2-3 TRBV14 ASSQDRGATTDTQY
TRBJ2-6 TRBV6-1 ASRRGSGANVLT